This is a list of T cell receptor beta chains from one sample in a study of blood T cell repertoires in COVID-19. Using immunoSEQ multiplex PCR, the repertoire was profiled, and TCRdb retains in-frame clones only, with some absent. The sample has roughly 99,000 clones; approximately 84% are singletons. Input material: peripheral blood. Every receptor here comes from a human donor in a cohort sampled during active COVID-19. Each CDR3 is given with its conserved first and last residue.

v_call: TRBV6-5; j_call: TRBJ2-1; cdr3_aa: CASSTDRGKFF
v_call: TRBV27; j_call: TRBJ2-2; cdr3_aa: CASSTRANTGELFF
v_call: TRBV7-2; j_call: TRBJ2-5; cdr3_aa: CASSFYYTRETQYF
v_call: TRBV10-3; j_call: TRBJ1-1; cdr3_aa: CAISESQGPTEAFF
v_call: TRBV9; j_call: TRBJ2-1; cdr3_aa: CASSVGPSGSLNEQFF
v_call: TRBV5-1; j_call: TRBJ1-1; cdr3_aa: CASRDRGPTEAFF
v_call: TRBV19; j_call: TRBJ2-1; cdr3_aa: CASSRPRPGTSSLRDQFF
v_call: TRBV5-4; j_call: TRBJ2-7; cdr3_aa: CASSLQTSLEQYF
v_call: TRBV6-2/TRBV6-3; j_call: TRBJ1-1; cdr3_aa: CASSPQPGRSAEAFF
v_call: TRBV9; j_call: TRBJ2-5; cdr3_aa: CASSVGFAGAVQETQYF
v_call: TRBV18; j_call: TRBJ2-1; cdr3_aa: CASSPKGTSGGVYNEQFF
v_call: TRBV3-1/TRBV3-2; j_call: TRBJ1-2; cdr3_aa: CASSQDNQGRYGYTF
v_call: TRBV6-1; j_call: TRBJ1-2; cdr3_aa: CASSDPGGGGYGYTF
v_call: TRBV7-9; j_call: TRBJ2-3; cdr3_aa: CASSLASGGSTDTQYF
v_call: TRBV28; j_call: TRBJ2-7; cdr3_aa: CASSSGQEPYEQYF
v_call: TRBV27; j_call: TRBJ1-2; cdr3_aa: CASSSGGRGYGYTF
v_call: TRBV21-1; j_call: TRBJ2-3; cdr3_aa: CASLSLDSNTDTQYF
v_call: TRBV10-3; j_call: TRBJ2-1; cdr3_aa: CAISESTAYNEQFF
v_call: TRBV5-1; j_call: TRBJ1-3; cdr3_aa: CASSGDYLPGNTIYF
v_call: TRBV7-6; j_call: TRBJ2-1; cdr3_aa: CASSQTSGTGGLNEQFF
v_call: TRBV5-1; j_call: TRBJ2-5; cdr3_aa: CASSTDSFQETQYF
v_call: TRBV28; j_call: TRBJ1-6; cdr3_aa: CASSSPSSYNSPLHF
v_call: TRBV7-9; j_call: TRBJ1-5; cdr3_aa: CASSYRTGGGNQPQHF
v_call: TRBV19; j_call: TRBJ1-5; cdr3_aa: CATQQGMGNQPQHF
v_call: TRBV5-1; j_call: TRBJ1-6; cdr3_aa: CASSPRPPVDNSPLHF
v_call: TRBV3-1/TRBV3-2; j_call: TRBJ2-5; cdr3_aa: CASSRAGEETQYF
v_call: TRBV10-3; j_call: TRBJ1-2; cdr3_aa: CAISGGQANYGYTF
v_call: TRBV24-1; j_call: TRBJ1-1; cdr3_aa: CATSEPTGLAFF
v_call: TRBV19; j_call: TRBJ2-2; cdr3_aa: CASSPSRGQGNTGELFF
v_call: TRBV3-1/TRBV3-2; j_call: TRBJ1-1; cdr3_aa: CASSRTGTGAAGTEAFF
v_call: TRBV24-1; j_call: TRBJ1-2; cdr3_aa: CATSDAKDRGYTF
v_call: TRBV28; j_call: TRBJ2-5; cdr3_aa: CASGLLAAQQETQYF
v_call: TRBV28; j_call: TRBJ1-2; cdr3_aa: CASSHRDRVYGYTF
v_call: TRBV24-1; j_call: TRBJ2-5; cdr3_aa: CATSDGSRETQYF
v_call: TRBV30; j_call: TRBJ1-5; cdr3_aa: CAFGLLSNQPQHF
v_call: TRBV4-1; j_call: TRBJ2-3; cdr3_aa: CASSQGGTSGSTDTQYF
v_call: TRBV24-1; j_call: TRBJ2-3; cdr3_aa: CATSDFGTSSLYF
v_call: TRBV27; j_call: TRBJ2-5; cdr3_aa: CASSLFPSLAGQETQYF
v_call: TRBV5-1; j_call: TRBJ2-3; cdr3_aa: CASSLGASGTDTQYF
v_call: TRBV5-6; j_call: TRBJ2-7; cdr3_aa: CASSLGRTSGISVEQYF
v_call: TRBV4-3; j_call: TRBJ1-2; cdr3_aa: CASSQGQGSYGYTF
v_call: TRBV7-2; j_call: TRBJ2-3; cdr3_aa: CASSPGSTDTQYF
v_call: TRBV6-2/TRBV6-3; j_call: TRBJ2-3; cdr3_aa: CASSTGTGGAYTQYF
v_call: TRBV2; j_call: TRBJ2-7; cdr3_aa: CASSRVLAPSYEQYF
v_call: TRBV20-1; j_call: TRBJ1-4; cdr3_aa: CSASSGRNEKLFF
v_call: TRBV5-1; j_call: TRBJ2-1; cdr3_aa: CASSFAAGGKENEQFF
v_call: TRBV6-5; j_call: TRBJ2-3; cdr3_aa: CASRTRFTQYF